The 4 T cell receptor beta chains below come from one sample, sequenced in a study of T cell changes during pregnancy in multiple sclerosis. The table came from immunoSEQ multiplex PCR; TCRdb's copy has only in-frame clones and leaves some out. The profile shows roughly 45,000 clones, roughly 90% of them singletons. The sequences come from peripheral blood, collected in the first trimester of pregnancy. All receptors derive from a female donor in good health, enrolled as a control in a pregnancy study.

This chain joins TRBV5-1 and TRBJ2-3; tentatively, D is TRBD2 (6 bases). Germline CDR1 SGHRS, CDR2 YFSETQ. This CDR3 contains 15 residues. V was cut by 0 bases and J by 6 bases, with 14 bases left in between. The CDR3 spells CASSLAAGMGDTQYF. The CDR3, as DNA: TGCGCCAGCAGCTTGGCGGCGGGAATGGGTGATACGCAGTATTTT.

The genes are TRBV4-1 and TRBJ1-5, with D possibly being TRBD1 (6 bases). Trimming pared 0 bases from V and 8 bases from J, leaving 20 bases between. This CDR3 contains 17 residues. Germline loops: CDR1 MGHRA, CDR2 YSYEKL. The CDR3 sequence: CASSQDRVGTGREPQHF. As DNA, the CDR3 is TGCGCCAGCAGCCAAGATCGTGTCGGTACAGGGAGGGAGCCCCAGCATTTT.

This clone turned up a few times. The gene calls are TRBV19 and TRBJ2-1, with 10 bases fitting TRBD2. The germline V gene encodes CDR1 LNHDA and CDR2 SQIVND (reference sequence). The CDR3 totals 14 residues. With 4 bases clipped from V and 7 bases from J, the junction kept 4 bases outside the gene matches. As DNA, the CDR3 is TGTGCCAGTAGTAAGCCTAGCGGGAGAAATGAGCAGTTCTTC. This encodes CASSKPSGRNEQFF.

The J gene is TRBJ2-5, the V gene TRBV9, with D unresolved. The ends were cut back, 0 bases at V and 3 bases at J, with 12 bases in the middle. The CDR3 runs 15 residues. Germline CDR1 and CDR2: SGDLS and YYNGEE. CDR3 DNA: TGTGCCAGCAGCGTAGGAACAATCACAGAAGAGACCCAGTACTTC. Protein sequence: CASSVGTITEETQYF.